This passage covers 3 T cell receptor beta chains from one sample sequenced in a study of T cells in Graves' hyperthyroidism and ophthalmopathy. RNA transcripts yielded amplified TCR beta CDR3 regions. Initially, a first-round RT-PCR of the TCR CDR3 employed the HTBI primer set. One entry per CDR3 protein, called by TCRdb with MiXCR from the multiplex PCR reads. The top ten hold 15% of the sample, which has roughly 700,000 distinct CDR3 sequences, 17% seen once. Sequencing was done on a sample of blood. Source of these receptors: a man between 45 and 60 years old with Graves' hyperthyroidism.

In this sample, this clonotype turned up many times. The V and J genes are TRBV7-9 and TRBJ2-7; D may be TRBD1 (6 bases). Germline V gene data show CDR1 as SEHNR and CDR2 as FQNEAQ (reference sequence). V dropped 0 bases and J dropped 6 bases, with 15 bases sitting between them. This CDR3 is built from 15 residues. The CDR3 spells CASSLAGTPGSEQYF. The CDR3 DNA reads as TGTGCCAGCAGCTTAGCGGGGACACCTGGTTCCGAGCAGTACTTC.

V and J are TRBV20-1 and TRBJ2-3; tentative D call: TRBD2 (6 bases). This CDR3 is 12 amino acids long. CDR1 and CDR2 from the germline V gene are DFQATT and SNEGSKA (reference sequence). V gave up 7 bases and J gave up 6 bases, with 14 bases separating them. The CDR3 loop reads CSGGVVADTQYF. The CDR3 DNA sequence: TGCAGTGGGGGGGTAGTTGCGGATACGCAGTATTTT.

The V and J genes are TRBV6-1 and TRBJ2-4; D gene ambiguous. Trimming stripped 3 bases from V and 0 bases from J, with 6 bases between. Germline V gives CDR1 MNHNS, CDR2 SASEGT. CDR3 length equals 14 residues. The CDR3 here is CASSEMIAKNIQYF. The CDR3 coding sequence is TGTGCCAGCAGTGAGATGATAGCCAAAAACATTCAGTACTTC.